These T cell receptor beta chains were read from a single sample in a study of beta chain features in type 1 diabetes. The assay was immunoSEQ multiplex PCR, and TCRdb's table has in-frame clones only and misses some. The sample holds a few hundred thousand clones, 8% to 10% seen once. Sequencing was carried out using central memory CD4+ T cells from blood. All receptors come from a man between 25 and 39 years old with type 1 diabetes. Each CDR3 is given with its conserved first and last residue. A D gene is named only where the DNA matches it firmly. Clone size, where shown, is once, few, many, or a class for clones that have expanded.

V gene,J gene,D gene,clone size,CDR3 DNA,CDR3 protein
TRBV9,TRBJ1-3,-,-,TGTGCCAGCGGCCATAGCCGGCCTGGAAACACCATATATTTT,CASGHSRPGNTIYF
TRBV5-1,TRBJ2-2,TRBD1,few,TGCGCCAGCAGCTACCAACAGGGGAGCGGGGAGCTGTTTTTT,CASSYQQGSGELFF
TRBV7-2,TRBJ1-4,-,many,TGTGCCAGCAGCTTAGAGTGGTCCCGGGGAAAACTGTTTTTT,CASSLEWSRGKLFF
TRBV5-1,TRBJ1-1,-,few,TGCGCCAGCAGCCTGCGAGGGGACACTGAAGCTTTCTTT,CASSLRGDTEAFF
TRBV10-3,TRBJ2-3,-,few,TGTGCCACCGAGACCGGGTTGAGCACAGATACGCAGTATTTT,CATETGLSTDTQYF
TRBV11-3,TRBJ1-1,TRBD1,few,TGTGCCAGCAGCTTGACAGGGTCGGGAAACACTGAAGCTTTCTTT,CASSLTGSGNTEAFF
TRBV14,TRBJ2-7,TRBD2,many,TGTGCCAGCAGTAAGGGAACTAGCGGACTGAGGGAGCAGTACTTC,CASSKGTSGLREQYF
TRBV10-1,TRBJ2-5,TRBD1,many,TGCGCCACGGCCGAGGGGGCTCAGGAGACCCAGTACTTC,CATAEGAQETQYF
TRBV7-3,TRBJ2-7,-,-,TGTGCCAGCAGCCTGCTCACGGGTTCGGAGCAGTACTTC,CASSLLTGSEQYF
TRBV18,TRBJ2-1,-,few,TGTGCCAGCTCACCGATAGCGGTCAATGAGCAGTTCTTC,CASSPIAVNEQFF
TRBV28,TRBJ1-2,-,few,TGTGCCAGCAGTCCGACCGTTTACTATGGCTACACCTTC,CASSPTVYYGYTF
TRBV5-1,TRBJ2-7,TRBD1,-,TGCGCCAGCAGCTTGGGCGGGACAGGGGGTTACGAGCAGTACTTC,CASSLGGTGGYEQYF
TRBV5-1,TRBJ2-7,TRBD1,few,TGCGCCAGCAGCTTGGGGACAGGGCCAATCTACGAGCAGTACTTC,CASSLGTGPIYEQYF
TRBV5-1,TRBJ2-2,-,-,TGCGCCAGCAGCTTGGTGGAACTCCTCGGAGGGGAGCTGTTTTTT,CASSLVELLGGELFF
TRBV7-2,TRBJ2-5,-,few,TGTGCCAGCAGTTTAGCCAAGGGAGAGACCCAGTACTTC,CASSLAKGETQYF
TRBV7-2,TRBJ2-7,-,few,TGTGCCAGCAGCTTAAAAGCGGTCTCCTACGAGCAGTACTTC,CASSLKAVSYEQYF
TRBV5-5,TRBJ1-3,-,-,TGTGCCAGCAGCCTTCTCCCGCACGGAAACTCTGGAAACACCATATATTTT,CASSLLPHGNSGNTIYF
TRBV5-1,TRBJ1-2,TRBD1,few,TGCGCCAGCAGCCTAGGGGGGACAGGAGGACAATCTAACTATGGCTACACCTTC,CASSLGGTGGQSNYGYTF
TRBV6-6,TRBJ2-2,TRBD2,few,TGTGCCAGCACAGGAAGAGCGGGAGTAACCGGGGAGCTGTTTTTT,CASTGRAGVTGELFF
TRBV4-3,TRBJ2-3,TRBD2,few,TGCGCCAGCAGCCGGGGACTAGCGGGCCGCGGGGTTGCAGATACGCAGTATTTT,CASSRGLAGRGVADTQYF
TRBV28,TRBJ1-2,-,-,TGTGCCAGCAGTCCACACAGGAACGACTATGGCTACACCTTC,CASSPHRNDYGYTF
TRBV5-1,TRBJ2-6,-,-,TGCGCCAGCAGCTTGGGTCACTCTGGGGCCAACGTCCTGACTTTC,CASSLGHSGANVLTF
TRBV28,TRBJ1-5,-,few,TGTGCCAGCAGAAACACAGCCGGGGGCAATCAGCCCCAGCATTTT,CASRNTAGGNQPQHF
TRBV7-2,TRBJ1-2,TRBD1,few,TGTGCCAGCAGCTTAGGAACCAAGGGGGCGGATGGCTACACCTTC,CASSLGTKGADGYTF
TRBV25-1,TRBJ1-1,-,-,TGTGCCAGCAACGGGCAGCCAATGAACACTGAAGCTTTCTTT,CASNGQPMNTEAFF
TRBV4-1,TRBJ2-3,-,few,TGCGCCAGCAGCCGCTCACCCATTCCGGGAAACACAGATACGCAGTATTTT,CASSRSPIPGNTDTQYF
TRBV11-2,TRBJ1-5,-,many,TGTGCCAGCAGCTTAGACTACAATCAGCCCCAGCATTTT,CASSLDYNQPQHF
TRBV5-1,TRBJ2-5,-,many,TGCGCCAGCAGCTTATCTAGGGGAGAGACCCAGTACTTC,CASSLSRGETQYF
TRBV10-3,TRBJ2-6,-,many,TGTGCCATCAGTGAGTCAGGGTCCACTTCTGGGGCCAACGTCCTGACTTTC,CAISESGSTSGANVLTF
TRBV5-1,TRBJ2-1,-,few,TGCGCCAGCAGCTCCCTTGAAAGACCGCTACCGGGGTACAATGAGCAGTTCTTC,CASSSLERPLPGYNEQFF
TRBV6-5,TRBJ2-7,-,few,TGTGCCAGCAGTGCCGGGACACCCGCCTACGAGCAGTACTTC,CASSAGTPAYEQYF
TRBV4-1,TRBJ2-3,-,many,TGCGCCAGCAGCCAAACTACAGGGATGAAGACTACAGATACGCAGTATTTT,CASSQTTGMKTTDTQYF
TRBV7-3,TRBJ2-7,-,-,TGTGCCAGCAGCTTGGGGGGTGGACAGGCCTACGAGCAGTACTTC,CASSLGGGQAYEQYF
TRBV13,TRBJ1-3,-,many,TGTGCCAGCAGCCACACGGCTGGAAACACCATATATTTT,CASSHTAGNTIYF
TRBV9,TRBJ2-7,-,-,TGTGCCAGCGGGGACTCCTTTCGCGATCAGTACTTC,CASGDSFRDQYF
TRBV2,TRBJ2-3,-,-,TGTGCCAGCAGTTATGTGGGAGATACGCAGTATTTT,CASSYVGDTQYF
TRBV5-4,TRBJ2-2,TRBD2,few,TGTGCCAGCAGCTTATTACTAGCGGGAGCAAACACCGGGGAGCTGTTTTTT,CASSLLLAGANTGELFF
TRBV6-1,TRBJ2-3,TRBD2,few,TGTGCCATCAGAGAACTAGCGGGAGGAAGCACAGATACGCAGTATTTT,CAIRELAGGSTDTQYF
TRBV4-2,TRBJ2-5,TRBD2,few,TGTGCCAGCAGCCAAGATCCGGGACTAGCGGGACGGGAGACCCAGTACTTC,CASSQDPGLAGRETQYF
TRBV5-1,TRBJ2-7,-,few,TGCGCCAGCAGCCCCTTTGGAATGAGGACCGGGGCCTCTTACGAGCAGTACTTC,CASSPFGMRTGASYEQYF
TRBV6-6,TRBJ1-6,-,-,TGTGCCAGCGGAACCCATAATTCACCCCTCCACTTT,CASGTHNSPLHF